These 3 T cell receptor beta chains share one sample of origin, sequenced in a study of cytotoxic CD8 clonotypes in ibrutinib-treated CLL. The data were produced by immunoSEQ multiplex PCR, yet TCRdb's version contains in-frame clones alone and is incomplete. The sample contains around 300,000 clones, roughly 85% of which appear only once. The starting material was PBMCs, obtained before ibrutinib treatment. Receptors were obtained from a human donor with chronic lymphocytic leukemia.

This clone was detected many times. The rearrangement joins TRBV30 to TRBJ2-5, with 8 bases identical to TRBD2. Germline V gene lookup returns CDR1 GTSNPN and CDR2 SVGIG (reference sequence). Unmatched junction bases numbered 10, after V lost 3 bases and J lost 4 bases. The CDR3 extends over 15 amino acids. The CDR3 here is CAWSIPRGGSETQYF. DNA for the CDR3: TGTGCCTGGAGCATTCCTCGGGGGGGCTCAGAGACCCAGTACTTC. Filled out from reference TRBV30 and TRBJ2-5, the complete variable domain reads SQTIHQWPATLVQPVGSPLSLECTVEGTSNPNLYWYRQAAGRGLQLLFYSVGIGQISSEVPQNLSASRPQDRQFILSSKKLLLSDSGFYLCAWSIPRGGSETQYFGPGTRLLVL.

The rearrangement links TRBV18 to TRBJ2-3, with 7 positions matching TRBD2. This CDR3 is 15 amino acids long. Germline V gene sequence: CDR1 KGHSH, CDR2 LQKENI. V gave up 1 base and J gave up 5 bases; unmatched junction bases: 6. This chain's CDR3 is CASSPRGGLEDTQYF. The CDR3 DNA sequence: TGTGCCAGCTCACCACGGGGGGGTCTTGAAGATACGCAGTATTTT.

The chain recombines TRBV4-1 with TRBJ1-5; TRBD1 is a possible D gene (5 bases). Germline loops: CDR1 MGHRA, CDR2 YSYEKL. V dropped 1 base and J dropped 6 bases, with 13 bases sitting between them. CDR3 length: 15 residues. CDR3 sequence: CASSQGGRGAQPQHF. For the CDR3, the DNA is TGCGCCAGCAGCCAAGGGGGCCGGGGAGCTCAGCCCCAGCATTTT.